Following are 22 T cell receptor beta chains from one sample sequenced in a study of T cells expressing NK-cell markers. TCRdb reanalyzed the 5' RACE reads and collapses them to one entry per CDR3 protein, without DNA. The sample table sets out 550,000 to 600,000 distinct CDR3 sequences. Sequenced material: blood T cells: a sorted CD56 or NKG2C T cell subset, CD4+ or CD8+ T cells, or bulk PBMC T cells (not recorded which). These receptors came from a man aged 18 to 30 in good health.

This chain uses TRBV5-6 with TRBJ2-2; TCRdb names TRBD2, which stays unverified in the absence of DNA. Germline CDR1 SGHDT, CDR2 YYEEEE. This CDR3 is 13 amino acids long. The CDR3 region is CASSLEAGGELFF.

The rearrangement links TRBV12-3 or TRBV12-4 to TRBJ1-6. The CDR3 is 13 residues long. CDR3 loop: CASNRHVDSPLHF.

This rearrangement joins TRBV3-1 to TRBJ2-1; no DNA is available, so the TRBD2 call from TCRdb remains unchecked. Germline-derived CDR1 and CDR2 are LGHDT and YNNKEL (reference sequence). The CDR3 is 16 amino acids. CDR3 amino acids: CASSSPQRAYSNEQFF.

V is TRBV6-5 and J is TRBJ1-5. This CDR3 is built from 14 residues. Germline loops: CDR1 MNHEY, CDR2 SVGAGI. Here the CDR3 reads CASSYSLYGQPQHF.

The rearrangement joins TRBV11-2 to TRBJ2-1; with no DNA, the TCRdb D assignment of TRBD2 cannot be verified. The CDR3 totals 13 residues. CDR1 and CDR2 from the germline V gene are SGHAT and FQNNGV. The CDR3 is CASSLDGVASHFF.

CDR3 in amino acids: CASSLYDGNEQFF. V gene TRBV28 combines with J gene TRBJ2-1. The CDR3 sequence is 13 residues long. Germline CDR1 and CDR2: MDHEN and SYDVKM.

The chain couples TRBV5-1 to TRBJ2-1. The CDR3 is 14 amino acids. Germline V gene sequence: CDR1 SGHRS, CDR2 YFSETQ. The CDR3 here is CASSLPASGNEQFF.

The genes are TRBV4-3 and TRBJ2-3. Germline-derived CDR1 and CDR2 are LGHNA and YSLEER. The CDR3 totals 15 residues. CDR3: CASSQDQERGHTQYF.

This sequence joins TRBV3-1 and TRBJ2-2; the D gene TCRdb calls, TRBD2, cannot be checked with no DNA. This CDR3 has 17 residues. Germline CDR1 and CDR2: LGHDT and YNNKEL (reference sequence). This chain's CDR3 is CASSPREIAENTGELFF.

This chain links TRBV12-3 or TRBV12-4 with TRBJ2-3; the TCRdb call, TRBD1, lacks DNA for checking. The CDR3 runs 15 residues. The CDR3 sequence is CASSWGLTGTNTQYF.

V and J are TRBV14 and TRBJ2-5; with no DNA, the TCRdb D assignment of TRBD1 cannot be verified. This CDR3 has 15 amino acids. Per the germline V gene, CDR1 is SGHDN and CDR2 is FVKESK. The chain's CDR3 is CASSLLTGGTKTQYF. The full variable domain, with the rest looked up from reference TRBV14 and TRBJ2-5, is EAGVTQFPSHSVIEKGQTVTLRCDPISGHDNLYWYRRVMGKEIKFLLHFVKESKQDESGMPNNRFLAERTGGTYSTLKVQPAELEDSGVYFCASSLLTGGTKTQYFGPGTRLLVL.

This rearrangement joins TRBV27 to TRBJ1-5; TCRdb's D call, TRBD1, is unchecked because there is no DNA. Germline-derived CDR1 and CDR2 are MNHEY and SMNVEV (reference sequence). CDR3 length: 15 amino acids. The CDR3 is CASSFLTGRNQPQHF.

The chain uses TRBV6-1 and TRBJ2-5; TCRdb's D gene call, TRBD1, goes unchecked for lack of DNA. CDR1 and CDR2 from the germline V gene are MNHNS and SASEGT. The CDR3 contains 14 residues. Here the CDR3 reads CASSKQGAGETQYF.

Here the CDR3 reads CASSAFTDREYNEQFF. The chain carries TRBV6-2 or TRBV6-3 and TRBJ2-1; there is no DNA to check the TCRdb D call of TRBD1. From germline, CDR1 is MNHEY and CDR2 SVGEGT. The CDR3 totals 16 residues.

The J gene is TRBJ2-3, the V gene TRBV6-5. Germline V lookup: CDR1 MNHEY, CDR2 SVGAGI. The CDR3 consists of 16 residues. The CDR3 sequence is CASSYRGIKGTDTQYF.

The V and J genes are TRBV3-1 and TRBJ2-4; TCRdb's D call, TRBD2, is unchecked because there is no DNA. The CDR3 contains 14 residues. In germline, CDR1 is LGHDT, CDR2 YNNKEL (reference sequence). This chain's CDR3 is CASSQVLEGNIQYF.

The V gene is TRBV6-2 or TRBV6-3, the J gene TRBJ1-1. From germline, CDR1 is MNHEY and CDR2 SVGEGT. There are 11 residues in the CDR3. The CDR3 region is CASSRLSRSFF.

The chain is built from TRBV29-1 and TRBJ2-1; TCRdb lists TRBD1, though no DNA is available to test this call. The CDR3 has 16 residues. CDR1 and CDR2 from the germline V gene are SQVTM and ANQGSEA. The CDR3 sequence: CSVEDLFGRTSDTQFF.

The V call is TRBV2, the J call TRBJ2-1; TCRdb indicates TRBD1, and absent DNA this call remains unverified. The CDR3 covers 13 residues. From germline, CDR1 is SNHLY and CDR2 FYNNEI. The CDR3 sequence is CASMSLQDNEQFF. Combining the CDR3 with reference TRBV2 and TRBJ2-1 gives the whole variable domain EPEVTQTPSHQVTQMGQEVILRCVPISNHLYFYWYRQILGQKVEFLVSFYNNEISEKSEIFDDQFSVERPDGSNFTLKIRSTKLEDSAMYFCASMSLQDNEQFFGPGTRLTVL.

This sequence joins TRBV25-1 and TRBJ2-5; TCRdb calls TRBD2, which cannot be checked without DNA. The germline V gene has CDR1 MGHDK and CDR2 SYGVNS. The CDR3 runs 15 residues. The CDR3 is CASSDLREASETQYF.

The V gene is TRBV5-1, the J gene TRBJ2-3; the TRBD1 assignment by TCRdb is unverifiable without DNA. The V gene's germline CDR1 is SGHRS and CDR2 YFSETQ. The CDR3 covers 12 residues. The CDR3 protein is CASSFKPPHQYF.

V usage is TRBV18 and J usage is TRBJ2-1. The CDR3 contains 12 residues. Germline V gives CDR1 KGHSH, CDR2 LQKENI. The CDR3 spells CASSPQRNEQFF.